This TCR beta chain was found in a study of CD8+CD57+ T cells in acquired aplastic anemia. Previously, flow cytometry had revealed CD8+CD57+ cell expansion in the patients chosen for sequencing. This clonotype showed up just a few times. The CDR3 runs 20 residues. With 6 bases clipped from V and 4 bases from J, the junction kept 14 bases outside the gene matches. The study profiled TCR beta VDJ and CDR3 using genomic DNA as template. MiXCR, applied by TCRdb to the reads, yields one record per CDR3 protein. Here the sample spans about 160,000 distinct CDR3 sequences, 45% to 50% being singletons. The chain combines TRBV12-3 or TRBV12-4 with TRBJ2-2; 16 bases line up with TRBD2. The clonotype comes from a human donor with aplastic anemia. The sample comprised sorted CD4+, CD8+, or CD8+CD57+ T cells (not recorded which) from PBMCs. CDR3 protein: CASRVPGLAGGPGFTGELFF. CDR3 DNA sequence: TGTGCCAGCAGAGTACCGGGACTAGCGGGAGGGCCAGGATTCACCGGGGAGCTGTTTTTT.